This is a list of T cell receptor beta chains from one sample in a study of STAT5B mutations in CD4+ large granular lymphocyte leukemia. Repertoires were generated with immunoSEQ multiplex PCR, while TCRdb's copy carries only in-frame clones and drops some. The sample lists about 18,000 clones, less than 85% occurring once. Material: CD4+ T cells from blood buffy coats. The receptors here all came from a human donor in good health. Both conserved end residues are part of each CDR3. Clone size is not always given. Where it is, it says once, few, many or a class for expanded clones.

>TRBJ2-7|TRBV30|-
CAWSAGGSFSYEQYF
>TRBJ2-7|TRBV5-1|once
CASSLVTGRASDEQYF
>TRBJ1-1|TRBV9|-
CASSVEAGLNTEAFF
>TRBJ2-3|TRBV7-9|-
CASSPGTGYTDTQYF
>TRBJ1-5|TRBV5-6|-
CASSLDPGGAQHF
>TRBJ2-7|TRBV6-1|-
CASREQGVFEQYF
>TRBJ2-3|TRBV4-1|-
CASSQGAGLKADTQYF
>TRBJ1-1|TRBV2|once
CVSSAGQLNTEAFF
>TRBJ1-5|TRBV7-9|-
CASSPSGVSNQPQHF
>TRBJ2-1|TRBV10-3|-
CAISATSGSRDEQFF
>TRBJ1-5|TRBV30|-
CAWSWQGKGRDQPQHF
>TRBJ1-1|TRBV6-1|once
CASSAPDRGNTEAFF
>TRBJ2-7|TRBV5-1|-
CASKTGAGLLGFSYEQYF
>TRBJ2-5|TRBV6-6|-
CASSSGFETQYF
>TRBJ1-1|TRBV6-6|-
CASSSGGLNTEAFF
>TRBJ1-1|TRBV10-2|-
CASIQYRTGETNTEAFF
>TRBJ2-5|TRBV20-1|-
CSAAAQETQYF
>TRBJ2-5|TRBV15|-
CATSRGLWGSQETQYF
>TRBJ2-3|TRBV7-8|-
CATSQGISTDTQYF
>TRBJ2-3|TRBV2|-
CASSGPGEADTQYF
>TRBJ1-4|TRBV9|-
CASSPRDSPTNEKLFF
>TRBJ2-7|TRBV9|-
CASSAGTGTYEQYF
>TRBJ1-6|TRBV9|-
CASSPGTQNNSPLHF
>TRBJ2-5|TRBV19|few
CASSSERWTFGETQYF
>TRBJ2-7|TRBV30|-
CAWSVLPRQGSEQYF
>TRBJ1-2|TRBV18|-
CASSPQDSLNYGYTF
>TRBJ2-7|TRBV27|-
CASSSGTGYPYEQYF
>TRBJ1-2|TRBV27|-
CASSEGYGGYTF
>TRBJ1-1|TRBV6-5|-
CASSYGGKGNTEAFF